The entry that follows covers one T cell receptor (beta chain) sequence. It has no known antigen specificity. Base quality data are lacking; no much larger clone is found one base away. The data stem from a study of T cells in Graves' hyperthyroidism and ophthalmopathy (dated by TCRdb to the late 2010s). For context, the study as a whole: Peripheral blood was sampled at the time of initial diagnosis, prior to any treatment. Prospective prediction of ophthalmopathy was tested in an independent validation cohort of some 19 hyperthyroidism patients and 17 patients who later progressed to ophthalmopathy. The approximately 90 discovery patients were divided at random into training and test sets in a 7:3 ratio. The paper reports TCR Vbeta CDR3 sequencing of roughly 140 peripheral blood samples: fewer than 50 ophthalmopathy, under 85 hyperthyroidism and around 17 progressor patients. Thyroid tissue and blood T-cell repertoires from several Graves' hyperthyroidism patients were also compared in the study. To identify distinguishing TCR V-J signatures, a discovery cohort of around 100 patients was used, comprising 43 with Graves' ophthalmopathy and 55 to 65 with stable Graves' hyperthyroidism. After blood sampling, hyperthyroidism patients were treated with methimazole at a starting dose of 30 mg daily, and ophthalmopathy patients were treated with high-dose intravenous methylprednisolone.

Stable Graves' hyperthyroidism was defined as the absence of progression to ophthalmopathy over 18 months of follow-up. Hyperthyroidism patients were newly diagnosed, with disease duration under 2 months, and aged 18 to 65 years. Patients with uncontrolled infections, other autoimmune diseases, pregnancy or lactation were excluded. Diagnoses were established on the basis of clinical symptoms, serum thyroxine and TRAb, thyroid ultrasound, and orbital computed tomography. PBMCs were separated from around 9.1 ml of fresh peripheral blood using Ficoll-Paque density gradient centrifugation. Trizol reagent was used to extract total RNA, and RNA quality was then checked on an Agilent 2100 Bioanalyzer. Broader findings and caveats from the paper: Most expanded thyroid clonotypes (frequency above 0.001) were also found in blood, which suggests that blood repertoires may mirror thyroid immune responses. During validation, the model predicted progression to ophthalmopathy a median of around six months ahead of onset, with almost 71% sensitivity and roughly 72% specificity. A model built on a 13 V-J signature distinguished ophthalmopathy from stable hyperthyroidism, reaching approximately 89% sensitivity and around 81% specificity in cross-validation and 80%/75% in testing. Sample size was not statistically predetermined, and blinding of investigators to group allocation was not performed.

Per the germline V gene, MNHNS is the CDR1 and SASEGT is the CDR2. Inclusive of the bounding cysteine and phenylalanine, the CDR3 is 15 residues long. Here the CDR3 DNA is all that survives: 45 bases in frame from base 1. V gives up 5 bases and J gives up 3 bases, and the segment between their germline ends measures 15 bases. The TCR beta CDR3 regions were amplified from RNA transcripts. A first-round RT-PCR of the TCR CDR3 used the HTBI primer set with the Qiagen OneStep RT-PCR kit. The libraries were constructed in a second round of multiplex PCR and then size-selected and purified. Paired-end sequencing of the libraries was performed with 100 bp reads on an Illumina HiSeq2000. As for the original processing: SOAPnuke was used to process the raw data, removing reads that contained adapters or uncalled bases, had a mean Phred below 15, or lacked an exact match to the constant primer or identifier. COPE v1.2.5 was used to merge high-quality paired reads, and clonotypes were defined as unique nucleotide sequences. MiTCR v1.1 was used to align the clonotypes against IMGT TRBV, TRBD and TRBJ reference segments. Analysis was restricted to V-J combinations with a frequency above 0.0001, which covered 99.2% of repertoires. The TCS score was defined as F50 (clonal expansion) divided by E x V (chaos), with BLOSUM62-based TCRdist calculated between CDR3 peptides within each V-J. Welch's t-statistics and random forest reduced 450 to 600 V-J features to roughly 13, which were used in a naive Bayes classifier (R e1071). Clones were called with MiXCR by TCRdb after fastp trimmed the public reads at Q25, and only in-frame beta chains were retained. Entries that share a CDR3 protein sequence are merged under the most common genes and DNA. Here the V and J calls rest on TCRdb's processing, not on the authors' analysis. The sample contains more than 500,000 distinct CDR3 sequences, approximately 15% of them found a single time. Together, the top ten hold about 14% of the sample.

This TCR was recovered from a woman in her thirties or forties with Graves' hyperthyroidism. Recombination connected TRBV6-1 to TRBJ2-3; too little of a D gene remains to name it. Sequencing input: blood. The nucleotides are TGTGCCAGCAGTTACACCCTAGGGTTTACAGATACGCAGTATTTT. It specifies CASSYTLGFTDTQYF.